This is a list of T cell receptor beta chains from one sample in a study of blood T cell repertoires in COVID-19. Repertoires were generated with immunoSEQ multiplex PCR, while TCRdb's copy carries only in-frame clones and drops some. The sample lists 80,000 to 95,000 clones, 85% occurring once. The material sequenced was peripheral blood. Receptors were obtained from a man older than 75 with acute or convalescent COVID-19. The CDR3 runs from the conserved cysteine through the conserved F or W. A D gene is named only where the DNA matches it firmly. Some rows mark clone size as missing; the rest say once, few, many or name a class of expanded clone.

V gene,clone size,D gene,J gene,CDR3 protein,CDR3 DNA
TRBV7-2,.,.,TRBJ1-5,CASSLSMDQPQHF,TGTGCCAGCAGCTTAAGCATGGATCAGCCCCAGCATTTT
TRBV18,.,.,TRBJ2-7,CASSVGGAIDEQYF,TGTGCCAGCTCAGTTGGGGGGGCAATCGACGAGCAGTACTTC
TRBV11-3,.,.,TRBJ2-3,CASSPRGSTDTQYF,TGTGCCAGCAGCCCTCGGGGGAGCACAGATACGCAGTATTTT
TRBV29-1,.,TRBD2,TRBJ2-1,CSVGTPKGAGDYNEQFF,TGCAGCGTTGGGACCCCAAAGGGAGCGGGGGATTACAATGAGCAGTTCTTC
TRBV6-1,.,.,TRBJ2-3,CASSDDRPDTQYF,TGTGCCAGCAGTGATGACAGACCAGATACGCAGTATTTT
TRBV14,few,.,TRBJ2-7,CASSQSVGGYEQYF,TGTGCCAGCAGCCAAAGCGTCGGCGGTTACGAGCAGTACTTC
TRBV6-5,.,.,TRBJ1-2,CASSQVFGDYGYTF,TGTGCCAGCAGCCAGGTATTCGGGGACTATGGCTACACCTTC
TRBV5-1,once,TRBD2,TRBJ2-7,CASSLALAASYEQYF,TGCGCCAGCAGCTTGGCACTAGCGGCCTCCTACGAGCAGTACTTC
TRBV5-1,.,TRBD1,TRBJ2-5,CASSPGQGRETQYF,TGCGCCAGCAGCCCGGGACAGGGGAGGGAGACCCAGTACTTC
TRBV10-3,.,TRBD1,TRBJ2-2,CAIGQGATGELFF,TGTGCCATCGGACAGGGGGCCACCGGGGAGCTGTTTTTT
TRBV30,.,.,TRBJ2-5,CAWSSQETQYF,TGTGCCTGGAGCTCGCAAGAGACCCAGTACTTC
TRBV12-5,.,.,TRBJ1-1,CASGLFMNTEAFF,TGTGCTAGTGGTTTATTTATGAACACTGAAGCTTTCTTT
TRBV19,.,TRBD1,TRBJ2-2,CASSDQGAGAGELFF,TGTGCCAGTAGTGACCAGGGGGCTGGGGCCGGGGAGCTGTTTTTT
TRBV5-4,.,TRBD2,TRBJ2-7,CASSETSGSFDEQYF,TGTGCCAGCAGCGAGACTAGCGGGAGTTTCGACGAGCAGTACTTC
TRBV30,.,TRBD1,TRBJ1-1,CAWSGGQGAGAFF,TGTGCCTGGAGTGGGGGACAGGGGGCTGGAGCTTTCTTT
TRBV12-3/TRBV12-4,many,TRBD1,TRBJ1-2,CASSLQGYGYTF,TGTGCCAGCAGCCTACAGGGGTATGGCTACACCTTC
TRBV28,.,.,TRBJ2-1,CASSLIIPGVAQFF,TGTGCCAGCAGTTTGATTATCCCGGGAGTAGCGCAGTTCTTC
TRBV7-9,.,.,TRBJ1-2,CASSLDGYGYTF,TGTGCCAGCAGCTTAGACGGGTATGGCTACACCTTC
TRBV6-1,once,.,TRBJ1-1,CASSERGWGGNTEAFF,TGTGCCAGCAGTGAAAGGGGTTGGGGGGGAAACACTGAAGCTTTCTTT
TRBV7-2,.,TRBD1,TRBJ1-5,CASSLGDSSNQPQHF,TGTGCCAGCAGCTTAGGGGACAGCTCCAATCAGCCCCAGCATTTT
TRBV19,.,.,TRBJ2-1,CASRWEGVPYNEQFF,TGTGCCAGTAGGTGGGAGGGGGTACCCTACAATGAGCAGTTCTTC
TRBV19,.,.,TRBJ2-7,CASSIPGQSYEQYF,TGTGCCAGTAGTATCCCGGGACAATCCTACGAGCAGTACTTC
TRBV3-1/TRBV3-2,.,.,TRBJ2-1,CASSLAFEQFF,TGTGCCAGCAGCTTGGCTTTCGAGCAGTTCTTC
TRBV30,.,.,TRBJ1-3,CAWSVLGGAAGNTIYF,TGTGCCTGGAGTGTACTAGGGGGGGCAGCCGGAAACACCATATATTTT
TRBV18,few,.,TRBJ1-1,CASSPTGNTEAFF,TGTGCCAGCTCACCGACTGGGAACACTGAAGCTTTCTTT
TRBV5-1,.,.,TRBJ2-2,CASSLWGAGELFF,TGCGCCAGCAGCTTGTGGGGGGCCGGGGAGCTGTTTTTT
TRBV4-3,.,TRBD2,TRBJ2-3,CASSAGTSGSTDTQYF,TGCGCCAGCAGCGCCGGGACTAGCGGGAGCACAGATACGCAGTATTTT
TRBV12-3/TRBV12-4,.,.,TRBJ2-2,CASSPGNTGELFF,TGTGCCAGCAGTCCGGGGAACACCGGGGAGCTGTTTTTT
TRBV19,.,TRBD2,TRBJ2-7,CASSGTSGPYEQYF,TGTGCCAGTAGCGGGACTAGCGGACCCTACGAGCAGTACTTC
TRBV7-2,once,TRBD2,TRBJ2-7,CASSLSQTSGSSYEQYF,TGTGCCAGCAGCTTATCTCAGACTAGCGGGAGCTCCTACGAGCAGTACTTC
TRBV7-2,once,.,TRBJ1-1,CASSFQQGLNTEAFF,TGTGCCAGCAGCTTCCAACAGGGTTTGAACACTGAAGCTTTCTTT
TRBV5-6,.,TRBD1,TRBJ1-6,CASSAGQGNSPLHF,TGTGCCAGCAGTGCGGGACAGGGTAATTCACCCCTCCACTTT
TRBV11-3,once,TRBD1,TRBJ2-1,CASSLNPPWDRFYNEQFF,TGTGCCAGCAGCTTAAACCCCCCTTGGGACAGGTTCTACAATGAGCAGTTCTTC
TRBV10-1,.,TRBD2,TRBJ2-7,CASSESKASGRSTSGQYF,TGCGCCAGCAGTGAGTCGAAGGCTAGCGGGAGATCTACGAGTGGGCAGTACTTC
TRBV7-2,.,.,TRBJ2-5,CASSRIGETQYF,TGTGCCAGCAGTCGTATCGGAGAGACCCAGTACTTC
TRBV28,.,TRBD1,TRBJ1-1,CASSTGRAFF,TGTGCCAGCTCGACAGGGAGGGCTTTCTTT
TRBV6-6,.,.,TRBJ1-5,CASTWGQRNQPQHF,TGTGCCAGCACGTGGGGGCAGCGCAATCAGCCCCAGCATTTT
TRBV19,once,.,TRBJ2-7,CASRADGYEQYF,TGTGCCAGTCGCGCCGACGGGTACGAGCAGTACTTC
TRBV5-6,.,TRBD1,TRBJ2-5,CASSPQGAGETQYF,TGTGCCAGCAGCCCGCAGGGGGCGGGAGAGACCCAGTACTTC
TRBV5-1,.,.,TRBJ2-3,CASSVDLGGTTDTQYF,TGCGCCAGCAGCGTCGACTTGGGCGGGACCACAGATACGCAGTATTTT
TRBV9,few,.,TRBJ2-5,CASSAKAAQETQYF,TGTGCCAGCAGCGCCAAGGCGGCTCAAGAGACCCAGTACTTC
TRBV9,.,.,TRBJ1-5,CASSVGGGQPQHF,TGTGCCAGCAGCGTAGGGGGAGGACAGCCCCAGCATTTT
TRBV19,.,TRBD1,TRBJ1-2,CASSTRTGGGYTF,TGTGCCAGTAGTACCCGGACAGGGGGTGGCTACACCTTC
TRBV6-5,.,.,TRBJ1-2,CASSLEQVPNYGYTF,TGTGCCAGCAGTCTCGAACAGGTTCCGAACTATGGCTACACCTTC
TRBV7-8,.,TRBD1,TRBJ1-2,CASSSGTGAYGYTF,TGTGCCAGCAGCTCCGGGACAGGGGCCTATGGCTACACCTTC
TRBV19,.,.,TRBJ1-2,CARDQTAVGGYTF,TGTGCCAGGGATCAGACAGCCGTCGGGGGCTACACCTTC
TRBV18,.,TRBD1,TRBJ1-4,CASSQDRDRGEKLFF,TGTGCCAGCTCACAAGACCGGGACAGGGGGGAAAAACTGTTTTTT
TRBV15,.,.,TRBJ2-7,CATSRDLYEQYF,TGTGCCACCAGCAGAGATTTATACGAGCAGTACTTC
TRBV19,.,.,TRBJ2-1,CASSDTGTDEQFF,TGTGCCAGTAGCGATACAGGGACGGATGAGCAGTTCTTC
TRBV5-4,.,.,TRBJ1-2,CASSLARDGYTF,TGTGCCAGCAGCTTGGCCCGGGATGGCTACACCTTC
TRBV6-5,.,.,TRBJ2-2,CASSNSRNTGELFF,TGTGCCAGCAGTAACAGCCGGAACACCGGGGAGCTGTTTTTT
TRBV18,.,.,TRBJ2-3,CASSSLSDTQYF,TGTGCCAGCTCATCACTATCAGATACGCAGTATTTT
TRBV4-1,.,.,TRBJ1-3,CASSQEDFLGAGNTIYF,TGCGCCAGCAGCCAAGAAGACTTTCTAGGCGCTGGAAACACCATATATTTT
TRBV2,.,TRBD2,TRBJ2-1,CASSEDGGRDEQFF,TGTGCCAGCAGTGAAGACGGCGGGAGGGATGAGCAGTTCTTC
TRBV7-8,.,.,TRBJ1-2,CASSLVGANYGYTF,TGTGCCAGCAGCTTAGTGGGGGCCAACTATGGCTACACCTTC
TRBV6-5,.,.,TRBJ2-6,CASLRAGANVLTF,TGTGCCAGCTTGAGGGCTGGGGCCAACGTCCTGACTTTC
TRBV3-1/TRBV3-2,.,TRBD1,TRBJ1-1,CASSQFGTGGPTEAFF,TGTGCCAGCAGCCAATTCGGGACAGGGGGTCCCACTGAAGCTTTCTTT
TRBV28,.,.,TRBJ2-5,CASSLQGRAQETQYF,TGTGCCAGCAGTTTACAGGGGAGGGCTCAAGAGACCCAGTACTTC